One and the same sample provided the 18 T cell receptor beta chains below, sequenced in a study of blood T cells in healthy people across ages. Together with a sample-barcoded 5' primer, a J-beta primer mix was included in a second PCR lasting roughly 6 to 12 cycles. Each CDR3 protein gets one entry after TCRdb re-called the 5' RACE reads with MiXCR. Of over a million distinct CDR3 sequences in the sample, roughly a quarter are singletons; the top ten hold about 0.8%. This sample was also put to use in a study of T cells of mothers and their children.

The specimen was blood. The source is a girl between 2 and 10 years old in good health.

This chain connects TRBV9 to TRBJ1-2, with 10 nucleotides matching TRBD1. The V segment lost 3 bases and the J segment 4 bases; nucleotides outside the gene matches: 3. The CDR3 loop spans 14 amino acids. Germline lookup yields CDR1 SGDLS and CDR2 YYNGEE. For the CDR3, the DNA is TGTGCCAGCAGCGCGCGACAGGGGGCCTATGGCTACACCTTC. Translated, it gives CASSARQGAYGYTF.

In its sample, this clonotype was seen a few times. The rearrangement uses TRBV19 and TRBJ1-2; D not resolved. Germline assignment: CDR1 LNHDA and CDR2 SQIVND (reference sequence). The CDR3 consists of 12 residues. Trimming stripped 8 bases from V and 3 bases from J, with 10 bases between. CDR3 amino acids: CASFRTDYGYTF. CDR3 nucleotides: TGTGCCAGTTTCCGGACTGACTATGGCTACACCTTC.

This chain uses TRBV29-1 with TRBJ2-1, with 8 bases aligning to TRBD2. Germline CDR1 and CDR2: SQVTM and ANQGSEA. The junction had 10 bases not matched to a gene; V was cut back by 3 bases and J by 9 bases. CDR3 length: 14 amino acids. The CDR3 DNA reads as TGCAGCGTTGAGCTTCGGCTAGCGGGTGGTGAGCAGTTCTTC. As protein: CSVELRLAGGEQFF.

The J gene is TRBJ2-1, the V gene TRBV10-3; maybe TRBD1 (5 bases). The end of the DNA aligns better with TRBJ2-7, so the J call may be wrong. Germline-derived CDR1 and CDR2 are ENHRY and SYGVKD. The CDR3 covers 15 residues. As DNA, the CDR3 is TGTGCCATCAGTGAACTGACAGAGTCCGCCGACGAGCAGTACTTC. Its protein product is CAISELTESADEQYF.

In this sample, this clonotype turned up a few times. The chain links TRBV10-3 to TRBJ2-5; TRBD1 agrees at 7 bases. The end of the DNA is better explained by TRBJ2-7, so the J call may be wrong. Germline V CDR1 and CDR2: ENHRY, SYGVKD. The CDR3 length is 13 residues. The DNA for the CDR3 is TGTGCCGTCTCGGACAGGCAAACCTACGAGCAGTACTTC. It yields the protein CAVSDRQTYEQYF.

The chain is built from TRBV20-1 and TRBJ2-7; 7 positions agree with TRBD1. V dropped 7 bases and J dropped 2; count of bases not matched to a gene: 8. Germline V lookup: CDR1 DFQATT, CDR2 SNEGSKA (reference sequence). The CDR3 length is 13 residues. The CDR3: CSVPGQTPYEQYF. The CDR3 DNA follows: TGCAGTGTTCCGGGACAGACCCCCTACGAGCAGTACTTC.

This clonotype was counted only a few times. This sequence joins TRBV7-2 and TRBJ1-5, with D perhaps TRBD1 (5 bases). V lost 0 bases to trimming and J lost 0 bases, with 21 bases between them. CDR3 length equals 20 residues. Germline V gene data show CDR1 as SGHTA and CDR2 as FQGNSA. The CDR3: CASSLAEGTVSGDSNQPQHF. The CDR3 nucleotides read TGTGCCAGCAGCTTAGCGGAAGGGACGGTATCGGGGGATAGCAATCAGCCCCAGCATTTT.

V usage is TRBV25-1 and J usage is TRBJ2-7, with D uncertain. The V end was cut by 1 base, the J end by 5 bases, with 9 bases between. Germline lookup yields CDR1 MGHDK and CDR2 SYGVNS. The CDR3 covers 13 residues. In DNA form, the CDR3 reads TGTGCCAGCAGTGAATCCTCTGGGAACGAGCAGTACTTC. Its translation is CASSESSGNEQYF.

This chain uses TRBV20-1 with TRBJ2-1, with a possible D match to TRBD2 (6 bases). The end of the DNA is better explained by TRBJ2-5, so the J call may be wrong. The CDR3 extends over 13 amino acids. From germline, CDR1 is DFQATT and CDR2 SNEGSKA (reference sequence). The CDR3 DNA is TGCAGTGCTCGCCGGGACTCGACGGGGACCCAGTACTTC. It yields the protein CSARRDSTGTQYF.

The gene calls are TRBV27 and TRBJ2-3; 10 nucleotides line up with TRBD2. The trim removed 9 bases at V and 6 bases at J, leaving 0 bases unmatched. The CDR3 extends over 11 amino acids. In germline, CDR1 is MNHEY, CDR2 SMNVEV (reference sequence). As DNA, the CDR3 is TGTGCCAGGACTAGCGGGGATACGCAGTATTTT. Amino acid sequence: CARTSGDTQYF.

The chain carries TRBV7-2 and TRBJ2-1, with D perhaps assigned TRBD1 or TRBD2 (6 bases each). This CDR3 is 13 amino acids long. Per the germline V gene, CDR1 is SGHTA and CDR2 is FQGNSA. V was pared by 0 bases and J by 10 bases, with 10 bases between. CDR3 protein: CASSLAGGLEQFF. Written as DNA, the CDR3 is TGTGCCAGCAGCTTAGCGGGGGGCCTCGAGCAGTTCTTC.

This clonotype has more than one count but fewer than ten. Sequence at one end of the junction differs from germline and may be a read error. CDR3 in DNA: TGCAGCGTTGAAATGAACACTGTAGCTTTCTTT. Protein: CSVEMNTVAFF. This chain connects TRBV29-1 to TRBJ1-1; D gene ambiguous. Germline-derived CDR1 and CDR2 are SQVTM and ANQGSEA. The CDR3 consists of 11 residues.

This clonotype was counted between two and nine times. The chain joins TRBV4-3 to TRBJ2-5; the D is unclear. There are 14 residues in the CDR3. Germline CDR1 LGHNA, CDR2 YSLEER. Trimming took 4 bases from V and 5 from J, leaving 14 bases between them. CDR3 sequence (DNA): TGCGCCAGCAGCCTCAGACTGCTGGGCGAGACCCAGTACTTC. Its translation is CASSLRLLGETQYF.

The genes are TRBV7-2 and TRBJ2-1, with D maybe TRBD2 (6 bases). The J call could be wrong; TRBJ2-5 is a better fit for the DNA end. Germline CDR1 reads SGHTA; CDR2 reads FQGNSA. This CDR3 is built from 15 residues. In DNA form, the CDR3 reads TGTGCCAGCAGCTCTACCGGGAGAGCACAAGAGACCCAGTACTTC. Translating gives CASSSTGRAQETQYF.

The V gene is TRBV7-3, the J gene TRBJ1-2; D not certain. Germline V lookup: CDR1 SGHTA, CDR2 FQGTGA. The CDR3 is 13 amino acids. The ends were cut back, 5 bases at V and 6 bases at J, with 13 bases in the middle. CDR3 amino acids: CASSPGRADGYTF. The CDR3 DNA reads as TGTGCCAGCAGCCCGGGGAGGGCGGATGGCTACACCTTC.

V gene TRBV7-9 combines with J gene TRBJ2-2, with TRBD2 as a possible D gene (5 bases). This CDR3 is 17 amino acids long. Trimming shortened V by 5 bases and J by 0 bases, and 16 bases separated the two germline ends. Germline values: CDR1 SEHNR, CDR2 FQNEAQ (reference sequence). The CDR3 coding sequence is TGTGCCAGCAGCCATAGGGAGCCGGTTGCGAACACCGGGGAGCTGTTTTTT. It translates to CASSHREPVANTGELFF. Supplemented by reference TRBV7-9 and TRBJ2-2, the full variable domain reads DTGVSQNPRHKITKRGQNVTFRCDPISEHNRLYWYRQTLGQGPEFLTYFQNEAQLEKSRLLSDRFSAERPKGSFSTLEIQRTEQGDSAMYLCASSHREPVANTGELFFGEGSRLTVL.

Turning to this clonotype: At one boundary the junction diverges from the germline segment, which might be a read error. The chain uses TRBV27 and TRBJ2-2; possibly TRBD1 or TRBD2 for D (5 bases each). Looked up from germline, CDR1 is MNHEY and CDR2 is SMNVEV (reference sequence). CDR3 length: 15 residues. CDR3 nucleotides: TGTGCCAGCAGTTTACGGGGCCCGAACACCGGGGAGCTGTCTTTT. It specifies CASSLRGPNTGELSF.

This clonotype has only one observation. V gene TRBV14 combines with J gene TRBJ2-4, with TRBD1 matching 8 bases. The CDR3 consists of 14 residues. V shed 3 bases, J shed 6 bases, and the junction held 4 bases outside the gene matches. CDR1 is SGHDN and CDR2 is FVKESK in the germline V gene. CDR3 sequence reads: CASSHGQGLNIQYF. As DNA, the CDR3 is TGTGCCAGCAGCCATGGACAGGGTTTAAACATTCAGTACTTC.